These 25 T cell receptor beta chains were all obtained from the same sample, sequenced in a study of shared clonotypes between healthy human individuals. Repertoires were generated with immunoSEQ multiplex PCR, while TCRdb's copy carries only in-frame clones and drops some. The sample includes more than 2,000,000 clones, roughly 92% of them seen just once. Sample: naive CD4+ T cells sorted from blood. Subset given: CD45RA+ positively selected. The receptors originated from a man younger than 30 in good health.

This chain uses TRBV10-1 with TRBJ2-7; perhaps TRBD1 as D (6 bases). Trimming shortened V by 3 bases and J by 5 bases, and 8 bases separated the two germline ends. This CDR3 has 12 residues. The germline V gene encodes CDR1 WNHNN and CDR2 SYGVQD (reference sequence). CDR3 DNA sequence: TGCGCCAGCAGTGACAGGGGTAACGAGCAGTACTTC. It codes for CASSDRGNEQYF.

The chain uses TRBV2 and TRBJ2-7; 8 bases align to TRBD2. Germline-derived CDR1 and CDR2 are SNHLY and FYNNEI. The CDR3 length is 15 residues. V was pared by 5 bases and J by 2 bases, with 8 bases of the junction left unmatched. CDR3 sequence (DNA): TGTGCCAGCAGTCCACTAGCGGCTGTTCCCTACGAGCAGTACTTC. Its protein product is CASSPLAAVPYEQYF.

The J gene is TRBJ2-6, the V gene TRBV7-2; no definite D call. V was pared by 7 bases and J by 0 bases, with 16 bases between. The CDR3 sequence is 17 residues long. Germline V lookup: CDR1 SGHTA, CDR2 FQGNSA. The CDR3 DNA is TGTGCCAGCACTATCACCTTCATGGGCTCTGGGGCCAACGTCCTGACTTTC. Its translation: CASTITFMGSGANVLTF.

This rearrangement joins TRBV2 to TRBJ2-2; unclear D gene. V lost 7 bases and J 5 bases, leaving 5 bases between the germline ends. This CDR3 has 11 amino acids. Looked up from germline, CDR1 is SNHLY and CDR2 is FYNNEI. The CDR3 reads CASTFTGELFF. In DNA, the CDR3 is TGTGCCAGCACTTTTACCGGGGAGCTGTTTTTT.

The chain couples TRBV14 to TRBJ2-2; D is uncertain. This CDR3 contains 16 residues. V gave up 4 bases and J gave up 1 base, with 13 bases separating them. The germline V gene has CDR1 SGHDN and CDR2 FVKESK. The CDR3 region is CASSLREALNTGELFF. DNA of the CDR3: TGTGCCAGCAGCCTAAGAGAGGCATTGAACACCGGGGAGCTGTTTTTT.

The chain links TRBV2 to TRBJ2-5; D gene unclear. The tail of the sequence fits TRBJ2-7 better, so the J call may be wrong. CDR3 length: 11 amino acids. Germline loops: CDR1 SNHLY, CDR2 FYNNEI. The CDR3 spells CASRRHYEQYF. In DNA form, the CDR3 reads TGTGCCAGCAGACGCCACTACGAGCAGTACTTC.

A remark on this clone: This CDR3 is also generated by other DNA sequences in the sample. The gene calls are TRBV9 and TRBJ2-3; possible D gene TRBD2, 7 bases. The ends were cut back, 0 bases at V and 1 base at J, with 12 bases in the middle. Germline V gene data show CDR1 as SGDLS and CDR2 as YYNGEE. The CDR3 covers 16 residues. CDR3 in amino acids: CASSVGRGAGTDTQYF. In DNA, the CDR3 is TGTGCCAGCAGCGTAGGACGGGGGGCGGGCACAGATACGCAGTATTTT.

This chain connects TRBV5-1 to TRBJ1-1; TRBD1 matches at 7 bases. This CDR3 contains 14 residues. Germline loops: CDR1 SGHRS, CDR2 YFSETQ. Germline trimming cut 5 bases from V and 1 base from J; bases unmatched to any gene: 5. The CDR3 DNA reads as TGCGCCAGCAGACGACAGGGTTCGAACACTGAAGCTTTCTTT. This codes for CASRRQGSNTEAFF.

The J gene is TRBJ1-1, the V gene TRBV11-2, with TRBD1 matching over 8 bases. This CDR3 is built from 14 residues. Unmatched junction bases numbered 3, after V lost 2 bases and J lost 4 bases. The germline gives CDR1 SGHAT, CDR2 FQNNGV. CDR3 in amino acids: CASSLQGAFTEAFF. As DNA, the CDR3 is TGTGCCAGCAGCTTACAGGGGGCTTTCACTGAAGCTTTCTTT.

The V and J genes are TRBV5-8 and TRBJ1-4; no firm D call. Looked up from germline, CDR1 is SGHTS and CDR2 is YDEGEE. The CDR3 is made up of 15 amino acids. Trimming cost V 7 bases and J 10 bases, with 23 bases left between them. CDR3 region: CASQGGAGPLGKLFF. The CDR3 DNA reads as TGTGCCAGCCAAGGAGGTGCCGGGCCCCTTGGAAAACTGTTTTTT.

The chain has TRBV10-3 and TRBJ1-1; possibly TRBD1 for D (6 bases). Trimming removed 2 bases at V and 1 base at J, with 8 bases between. Germline CDR1 reads ENHRY; CDR2 reads SYGVKD. The CDR3 is 14 residues long. Here the CDR3 reads CAISETRGNTEAFF. The DNA of the CDR3 is TGTGCCATCAGTGAGACCAGGGGGAACACTGAAGCTTTCTTT.

V gene TRBV7-2 combines with J gene TRBJ2-3, with D tentatively TRBD2 (6 bases). The CDR3 consists of 14 residues. V dropped 8 bases and J dropped 4 bases, with 16 bases sitting between them. Germline V CDR1 and CDR2: SGHTA, FQGNSA. DNA of the CDR3: TGTGCCAGCGGAATTCGGAGGGGCGCAGATACGCAGTATTTT. Its translation is CASGIRRGADTQYF.

V gene TRBV7-9 combines with J gene TRBJ1-1; a possible D gene is TRBD1 (5 bases). The CDR3 has 16 amino acids. Trimming took off 2 bases at V and 2 bases at J, with 15 bases between the two ends. Germline values: CDR1 SEHNR, CDR2 FQNEAQ (reference sequence). CDR3 protein: CASSLFRDVINTEAFF. CDR3 sequence (DNA): TGTGCCAGCAGCTTATTCAGGGACGTTATTAACACTGAAGCTTTCTTT.

This clone was counted a single time. The V gene is TRBV5-1, the J gene TRBJ2-1, with 14 bases that match TRBD2. V shed 3 bases, J shed 6 bases, and the junction held 2 bases outside the gene matches. This CDR3 is 15 amino acids long. Looked up from germline, CDR1 is SGHRS and CDR2 is YFSETQ. The CDR3 sequence is CASSYGTSGSNEQFF. In DNA form, the CDR3 reads TGCGCCAGCAGCTACGGGACTAGCGGGAGCAATGAGCAGTTCTTC.

This chain connects TRBV15 to TRBJ2-7; D is unclear. V was cut by 7 bases and J by 1 base, with 8 bases left in between. The CDR3 covers 12 residues. Germline CDR1 reads LNHNV; CDR2 reads YYDKDF (reference sequence). Here the CDR3 reads CATTQLSYEQYF. CDR3 coding DNA: TGTGCCACCACACAGTTGTCCTACGAGCAGTACTTC.

As concerns this clone: One end of the junction does not line up with germline, which may come from a read error. The V and J genes are TRBV28 and TRBJ2-3; the match to TRBD1 covers 9 bases. Germline values: CDR1 MDHEN, CDR2 SYDVKM. The CDR3 has 11 amino acids. CDR3 amino acids: CASSSRDRDFF. CDR3 in DNA: TGTGCCAGCAGTTCCCGGGACAGGGATTTCTTT. Full variable domain (remainder filled in from reference TRBV28 and TRBJ2-3): DVKVTQSSRYLVKRTGEKVFLECVQDMDHENMFWYRQDPGLGLRLIYFSYDVKMKEKGDIPEGYSVSREKKERFSLILESASTNQTSMYLCASSSRDRDFFGPGTRLTVL.

The chain carries TRBV7-2 and TRBJ2-1; 13 nucleotides align to TRBD2. The V gene end was trimmed by 5 bases and the J gene end by 1 base; junction bases not matched to a gene: 11. The CDR3 has 19 amino acids. The V gene's germline CDR1 is SGHTA and CDR2 FQGNSA. Here the CDR3 DNA reads TGTGCCAGCAGCACCCGGCCAGGACTAGCGGGAGCATCCTACAATGAGCAGTTCTTC. This encodes CASSTRPGLAGASYNEQFF.

For this clone: This sample includes further DNA sequences coding for the same CDR3. This CDR3 is CASSEALRGDEQYF. The CDR3 DNA is TGTGCCAGCAGTGAAGCTCTAAGGGGTGACGAGCAGTACTTC. This rearrangement joins TRBV6-1 to TRBJ2-7; maybe TRBD1 (5 bases). The germline V gene encodes CDR1 MNHNS and CDR2 SASEGT. Trimming removed 0 bases at V and 5 bases at J, with 11 bases between. The CDR3 totals 14 residues.

This chain uses TRBV28 with TRBJ1-6, with 7 bases lining up with TRBD1. Germline-derived CDR1 and CDR2 are MDHEN and SYDVKM. The CDR3 contains 15 residues. After removal of 6 bases from V and 4 bases from J, the junction contained 6 bases not matched to a gene. In nucleotides, the CDR3 is TGTGCCAGCAGCTACAAGGACAGGTATAATTCACCCCTCCACTTT. It specifies CASSYKDRYNSPLHF.

This chain uses TRBV7-2 with TRBJ2-7, with D tentatively TRBD1 (6 bases). V lost 6 bases to trimming and J lost 6 bases, with 15 bases between them. The germline gives CDR1 SGHTA, CDR2 FQGNSA. There are 13 residues in the CDR3. The CDR3 sequence: CASSNRATSEQYF. In DNA, the CDR3 is TGTGCCAGCAGTAACAGGGCCACTAGCGAGCAGTACTTC.

The chain has TRBV29-1 and TRBJ2-5; D is possibly TRBD2 (6 bases). Trimming stripped 8 bases from V and 1 base from J, with 11 bases between. The CDR3 length is 12 residues. Germline lookup yields CDR1 SQVTM and CDR2 ANQGSEA. CDR3 nucleotides: TGCAGCCTTGGCGGGGCCCAAGAGACCCAGTACTTC. Its translation: CSLGGAQETQYF.

Only a few counts were recorded for this clone. The chain couples TRBV11-2 to TRBJ1-1; 7 bases map to TRBD1. V lost 6 bases and J lost 7; bases outside the gene matches: 5. Germline V gene data show CDR1 as SGHAT and CDR2 as FQNNGV. There are 12 residues in the CDR3. This CDR3 is CASRTRGIEAFF. In nucleotides, the CDR3 is TGTGCCAGCAGAACCAGGGGGATTGAAGCTTTCTTT.

This clone was seen a single time. The chain links TRBV7-9 to TRBJ2-3; TRBD2 is a possible D gene (6 bases). The length of the CDR3 is 17 residues. V shed 5 bases and J shed 4 bases, with 22 bases lying between them. The germline V gene encodes CDR1 SEHNR and CDR2 FQNEAQ (reference sequence). The CDR3 region is CASSLPRVRGNSDTQYF. CDR3 DNA: TGTGCCAGCAGCCTCCCCCGTGTTCGGGGGAACTCAGATACGCAGTATTTT.

The DNA of the CDR3 is TGTGCCTGGAGGAGGATGGGAGCGAACACCGGGGAGCTGTTTTTT. Protein sequence: CAWRRMGANTGELFF. The V call is TRBV30, the J call TRBJ2-2, with D tentatively TRBD2 (5 bases). V lost 3 bases to trimming and J lost 0 bases, with 11 bases between them. Per germline, CDR1 GTSNPN and CDR2 SVGIG (reference sequence). The CDR3 consists of 15 residues.

V is TRBV30 and J is TRBJ2-1; the D gene is possibly TRBD1 (6 bases). The V gene's germline CDR1 is GTSNPN and CDR2 SVGIG (reference sequence). The V and J ends lost 2 bases and 8 bases respectively, with 16 bases between them. This CDR3 region has 14 residues. This CDR3 is CAWSSHRARDEQFF. CDR3 DNA sequence: TGTGCCTGGAGTAGTCACAGGGCACGGGATGAGCAGTTCTTC.